The present T cell receptor (beta chain) was sequenced within a study of cytomegalovirus exposure and HLA in healthy donors. Germline V gives CDR1 KGHSH, CDR2 LQKENI. The CDR3 totals 13 residues. J was trimmed by 7 bases and V by 4 bases; bases with no gene match: 6. This clone was recorded only once. PCR was performed using 60 Vbeta and 13 Jbeta primers. TCRdb's copy holds only in-frame clones and misses some; the assay was immunoSEQ multiplex PCR. The sample records 150,000 to 200,000 clones, 77% being singletons. Donors were nominally healthy when sampled, though unrecorded immune exposures were likely.

The specimen sequenced was PBMCs. The sequence came from a woman between 25 and 40 years old in good health and CMV-seropositive. The V gene is TRBV18, the J gene TRBJ1-2; 7 bases fit TRBD1. The CDR3 reads CASSLQGLAGYTF. CDR3 nucleotides: TGTGCCAGCTCACTACAGGGGTTGGCTGGCTACACCTTC.